This is a list of T cell receptor beta chains from one sample in a study of T cell responses to AZD1222 COVID-19 vaccine. Profiling relied on immunoSEQ multiplex PCR, and the TCRdb table lists in-frame clones only, not all of them. The sample shows roughly 36,000 clones, about 89% of them seen only once. Sequencing was performed on peripheral blood, taken on day 0 of AZD1222 vaccination. The receptors originated from an adult in good health. Each CDR3 is given with its conserved first and last residue. A D gene is named only where the DNA matches it firmly. Not every row has a clone size; where given, it reads once, few, many or a size class.

d_gene	len	v_gene	abundance	j_gene	CDR3nt	CDR3aa
-	16	TRBV6-1	-	TRBJ2-7	TGTGCCAGCAGTGAATGGGGGCTGAGCCTCTCCTACGAGCAGTACTTC	CASSEWGLSLSYEQYF
-	16	TRBV9	-	TRBJ2-7	TGTGCCAGCAGCCCATGGGGGCAGGGAAGGACTGGGGAGCAGTACTTC	CASSPWGQGRTGEQYF
TRBD2	14	TRBV4-3	-	TRBJ2-7	TGCGCCAGCAGCCTGACTAGCGGGATGCGCGAGCAGTACTTC	CASSLTSGMREQYF
-	12	TRBV25-1	-	TRBJ2-1	TGTGCCAGCAGTGAAGTCAGCGGTGAGCAGTTCTTC	CASSEVSGEQFF
-	15	TRBV13	-	TRBJ2-1	TGTGCCAGCAGCCCCCGACAGGCCTCCTACAATGAGCAGTTCTTC	CASSPRQASYNEQFF
TRBD2	16	TRBV11-2	few	TRBJ2-5	TGTGCCAGCAGCCAAGGGCCTAGCGGGGATCAAGAGACCCAGTACTTC	CASSQGPSGDQETQYF
TRBD2	16	TRBV24-1	-	TRBJ2-3	TGTGCCACCAGTGACCAGGGACTAGCGGGCCCCCTTACGCAGTATTTT	CATSDQGLAGPLTQYF
TRBD2	20	TRBV27	-	TRBJ2-6	TGTGCCAGCAGTTTAGAATGGGAGGGCACTTACTTCTCTGGGGCCAACGTCCTGACTTTC	CASSLEWEGTYFSGANVLTF
-	13	TRBV5-4	-	TRBJ2-2	TGTGCCAGCAGCCCCGGCCATTCCGGGGAGCTGTTTTTT	CASSPGHSGELFF
-	12	TRBV2	once	TRBJ2-3	TGTGCCAGCAGTGTCGACACAGATACGCAGTATTTT	CASSVDTDTQYF
-	13	TRBV10-3	-	TRBJ2-3	TGTGCCATCAGTGAGCCAGGGTCCGATACGCAGTATTTT	CAISEPGSDTQYF
TRBD1	15	TRBV5-1	-	TRBJ2-6	TGCGCCAGCAGCTTTGACAGGGCTGGGGCCAACGTCCTGACTTTC	CASSFDRAGANVLTF
-	15	TRBV7-2	-	TRBJ1-6	TGTGCCAGCAGCTTAGATGGAGGGTCCCATTCACCCCTCCACTTT	CASSLDGGSHSPLHF
-	11	TRBV3-1/TRBV3-2	-	TRBJ2-2	TGTGCCAGCAGCCATCCCGGGGAGCTGTTTTTT	CASSHPGELFF
TRBD2	15	TRBV27	-	TRBJ2-7	TGTGCCAGCACTAGGAGGGGGGCGGGGGGCTACGAGCAGTACTTC	CASTRRGAGGYEQYF
-	15	TRBV10-3	-	TRBJ2-5	TGTGCCATCAGTGCGAGTGCAGGGGCAGAAGAGACCCAGTACTTC	CAISASAGAEETQYF
-	15	TRBV7-8	few	TRBJ2-7	TGTGCCAGCAGCTTAGAGTCACGTACCGAGTACGAGCAGTACTTC	CASSLESRTEYEQYF
-	12	TRBV10-3	-	TRBJ1-5	TGTGCCATCAGCGACGGGACGAGGGCCCAGCATTTT	CAISDGTRAQHF
-	14	TRBV2	few	TRBJ2-7	TGTGCCAGCAAACTCATCCCGACCTCCTACGAGCAGTACTTC	CASKLIPTSYEQYF
-	12	TRBV29-1	once	TRBJ2-2	TGCAGCATCGGGGTTAACACCGGGGAGCTGTTTTTT	CSIGVNTGELFF
-	16	TRBV6-5	-	TRBJ2-7	TGTGCCAGCAGTTACGATTTAGGAACCATGGCGGCCGAGCAGTACTTC	CASSYDLGTMAAEQYF
-	12	TRBV2	-	TRBJ2-2	TGTGCCAGCAGTGTGAGCACCGGGGAGCTGTTTTTT	CASSVSTGELFF
TRBD1	15	TRBV4-1	-	TRBJ1-2	TGCGCCAGCAGCCGAGAGACGACAGGGGGATATGGCTACACCTTC	CASSRETTGGYGYTF
-	15	TRBV5-1	-	TRBJ2-7	TGCGCCAGCAGCCTACAAGCAGGGAGCGCCTACGAGCAGTACTTC	CASSLQAGSAYEQYF
-	14	TRBV14	-	TRBJ2-1	TGTGCCAGCAGCCAAGAATTAGTTTACAATGAGCAGTTCTTC	CASSQELVYNEQFF
TRBD2	15	TRBV4-3	-	TRBJ2-1	TGCGCCAGCAGCCATGGGACTAGCGGGACGTATGAGCAGTTCTTC	CASSHGTSGTYEQFF
-	13	TRBV2	-	TRBJ1-5	TGTGCCAGCAGTGTAGGCCGAGGTCAGCCCCAGCATTTT	CASSVGRGQPQHF
TRBD1	15	TRBV11-3	-	TRBJ1-6	TGTGCCAGCAGCTATGGGACAGGGAAAAATTCACCCCTCCACTTT	CASSYGTGKNSPLHF
-	13	TRBV19	-	TRBJ1-2	TGTGCCAGTAGTAGACGGATAGGCTATGGCTACACCTTC	CASSRRIGYGYTF
TRBD2	20	TRBV3-1/TRBV3-2	-	TRBJ2-5	TGTGCCAGCAGCCCGCTCGGACTAGCGGGAGGCTCGGGTGGCCGGGAGACCCAGTACTTC	CASSPLGLAGGSGGRETQYF
-	12	TRBV2	-	TRBJ1-2	TGTGCCAGCAGGTGGGGATCGTATGGCTACACCTTC	CASRWGSYGYTF
-	16	TRBV6-6	-	TRBJ2-2	TGTGCCAGCAGTTACGGTCCGGACGGGAACACCGGGGAGCTGTTTTTT	CASSYGPDGNTGELFF
TRBD2	13	TRBV7-9	-	TRBJ2-5	TGTGCCAGCAGCTGGGGACTAGCGGAGACCCAGTACTTC	CASSWGLAETQYF
-	16	TRBV6-1	-	TRBJ1-1	TGTGCCAGCAGTGAGGTGGCGGGGGACATTAACACTGAAGATTTCTTT	CASSEVAGDINTEDFF
TRBD2	14	TRBV29-1	-	TRBJ2-3	TGCAGCGGGGATACTAGCGGGAACACAGATACGCAGTATTTT	CSGDTSGNTDTQYF
TRBD1	19	TRBV18	-	TRBJ1-3	TGTGCCAGCTCACCTCAGGGGGTTGGCCCTCCTCGCTCTGGAAACACCATATATTTT	CASSPQGVGPPRSGNTIYF
TRBD1	15	TRBV7-8	-	TRBJ2-7	TGTGCCAGCAGCCCCCTAAGGGACAGCTCCTACGAGCAGTACTTC	CASSPLRDSSYEQYF
-	12	TRBV5-1	-	TRBJ1-1	TGCGCCAGCAGCTCTATGAACACTGAAGCTTTCTTT	CASSSMNTEAFF
TRBD2	14	TRBV28	-	TRBJ2-1	TGTGCCAGCAGTTGGGTAGCGGGAGGCACTGAGCAGTTCTTC	CASSWVAGGTEQFF
-	15	TRBV19	-	TRBJ1-5	TGTGCCTCACTGGGAGGTTCGAGTGGCAATCAGCCCCAGCATTTT	CASLGGSSGNQPQHF
-	12	TRBV28	few	TRBJ2-3	TGTGCCAGCTATCGACCTGGAGGTACGCAGTATTTT	CASYRPGGTQYF
TRBD1	16	TRBV14	-	TRBJ2-2	TGTGCCAGCAGCCAAGTGCAGGGGGTAAACACCGGGGAGCTGTTTTTT	CASSQVQGVNTGELFF
-	13	TRBV6-5	-	TRBJ2-3	TGTGCCAGCACCAATCCAGCTACAGATACGCAGTATTTT	CASTNPATDTQYF
-	15	TRBV5-1	-	TRBJ2-5	TGCGCCAGCAGCTTGACATGGGGGTTGAGGGAGACCCAGTACTTC	CASSLTWGLRETQYF
TRBD2	16	TRBV9	-	TRBJ2-2	TGTGCCAGCAGCGTAGGGACTAGCGGGAGGACTGGGGAGCTGTTTTTT	CASSVGTSGRTGELFF
TRBD2	16	TRBV11-2	-	TRBJ2-2	TGTGCCAGCAGCTTTATGACTAGCGGGACCGCCGGGGAGCTGTTTTTT	CASSFMTSGTAGELFF
TRBD2	15	TRBV11-2	-	TRBJ2-5	TGTGCCAGCAGCTTAGTAGCGGGGGGAAAAGAGACCCAGTACTTC	CASSLVAGGKETQYF
-	13	TRBV19	-	TRBJ1-4	TGTGCCAGTAGTCCCGAGGACGGGGAAAAACTGTTTTTT	CASSPEDGEKLFF
-	11	TRBV5-6	-	TRBJ1-1	TGTGCCAGCAGCTCCCGGGGGGAAGCTTTCTTT	CASSSRGEAFF
TRBD2	16	TRBV28	-	TRBJ2-7	TGTGCCAGCAGTTTAGCTAGCGGGGACCCGCCCTACGAGCAGTACTTC	CASSLASGDPPYEQYF
TRBD1	16	TRBV3-1/TRBV3-2	-	TRBJ1-2	TGTGCCAGCAGCCAAGAATTTAAGAGGGGGCGCCGGGGCTACACCTTC	CASSQEFKRGRRGYTF
TRBD2	15	TRBV7-8	few	TRBJ2-2	TGTGCCAGCATTTCTACGGGAGGCGGTACCGGGGAGCTGTTTTTT	CASISTGGGTGELFF
TRBD2	13	TRBV5-1	-	TRBJ2-7	TGCGCCAGCAGCTTGGCTAGCGGCTACGAGCAGTACTTC	CASSLASGYEQYF